A selection of T cell receptor beta chains follows, all from one sample in a study of human T cells and chemical hapten exposure. A single record per CDR3 protein comes from TCRdb applying MiXCR to the RACE reads. Here the sample spans more than 150,000 distinct CDR3 sequences, roughly 30% being singletons. The starting material was whole blood, obtained in connection with sensitization to the hapten diphenylcyclopropenone (DPC). The receptors were sampled from a woman aged 30 to 39 with alopecia areata. Some clones in this sample may be carry-over from other donors' samples. CDR3s include the opening cysteine and the closing phenylalanine or tryptophan. The order of the fields is V gene, J gene, CDR3 protein.

v_gene: TRBV5-1; j_gene: TRBJ2-5; CDR3aa: CASSLGTAQETQYF
v_gene: TRBV6-2/TRBV6-3; j_gene: TRBJ2-3; CDR3aa: CASRLGADTQYF
v_gene: TRBV28; j_gene: TRBJ2-7; CDR3aa: CASSSFYEQYF
v_gene: TRBV3-1; j_gene: TRBJ1-2; CDR3aa: CASSQDTVGWRGYTF
v_gene: TRBV9; j_gene: TRBJ2-2; CDR3aa: CASTLTSGTTGELFF
v_gene: TRBV10-3; j_gene: TRBJ1-4; CDR3aa: CAISADGTNEKLFF
v_gene: TRBV6-6; j_gene: TRBJ1-3; CDR3aa: CASSYTRGGNTIYF
v_gene: TRBV28; j_gene: TRBJ2-6; CDR3aa: CASSRPGGGSGANVLTF
v_gene: TRBV2; j_gene: TRBJ2-5; CDR3aa: CASSEQGFQETQYF
v_gene: TRBV29-1; j_gene: TRBJ2-1; CDR3aa: CSAVYNEQFF
v_gene: TRBV29-1; j_gene: TRBJ1-3; CDR3aa: CSVGLASGNTIYF
v_gene: TRBV7-8; j_gene: TRBJ1-6; CDR3aa: CASSPRSSYNSPLHF
v_gene: TRBV10-3; j_gene: TRBJ1-1; CDR3aa: CAISANRNTEAFF
v_gene: TRBV29-1; j_gene: TRBJ1-1; CDR3aa: CSVSPDGVNTEAFF
v_gene: TRBV7-9; j_gene: TRBJ1-4; CDR3aa: CASSLGTGDKIGEKLFF
v_gene: TRBV6-1; j_gene: TRBJ2-1; CDR3aa: CASSEWGGSEQFF
v_gene: TRBV10-3; j_gene: TRBJ1-4; CDR3aa: CAISERGQSNEKLFF
v_gene: TRBV29-1; j_gene: TRBJ2-5; CDR3aa: CSIQGVGETQYF
v_gene: TRBV28; j_gene: TRBJ1-2; CDR3aa: CASTPPRGGGYGYTF
v_gene: TRBV28; j_gene: TRBJ2-7; CDR3aa: CASSLIAGAGEQYF
v_gene: TRBV15; j_gene: TRBJ1-6; CDR3aa: CATRKGDSPLHF
v_gene: TRBV28; j_gene: TRBJ2-7; CDR3aa: CASSSRRTYEQYF
v_gene: TRBV14; j_gene: TRBJ1-5; CDR3aa: CASSQGLQPTGFNQPQHF
v_gene: TRBV20-1; j_gene: TRBJ2-7; CDR3aa: CSARDAIGYYEQYF
v_gene: TRBV29-1; j_gene: TRBJ2-5; CDR3aa: CSVETGAQETQYF
v_gene: TRBV29-1; j_gene: TRBJ1-4; CDR3aa: CSVRGPVNEKLFF